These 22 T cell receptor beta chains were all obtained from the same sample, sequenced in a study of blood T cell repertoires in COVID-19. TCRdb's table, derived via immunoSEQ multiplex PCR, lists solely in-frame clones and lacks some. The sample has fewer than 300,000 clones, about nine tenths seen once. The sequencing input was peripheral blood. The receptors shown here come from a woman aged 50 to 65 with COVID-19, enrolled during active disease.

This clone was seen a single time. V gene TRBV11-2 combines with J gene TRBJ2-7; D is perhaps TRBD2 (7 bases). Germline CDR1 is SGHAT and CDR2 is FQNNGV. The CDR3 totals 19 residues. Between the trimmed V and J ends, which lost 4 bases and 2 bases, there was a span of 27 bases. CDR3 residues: CASSSLWGAGEVDPYEQYF. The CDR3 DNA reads TGTGCCAGCAGCTCCCTGTGGGGGGCGGGAGAGGTGGACCCCTACGAGCAGTACTTC.

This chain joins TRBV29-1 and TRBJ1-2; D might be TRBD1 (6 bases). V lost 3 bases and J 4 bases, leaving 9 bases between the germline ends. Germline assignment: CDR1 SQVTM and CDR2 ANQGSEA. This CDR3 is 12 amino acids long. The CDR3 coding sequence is TGCAGCGTTGAGGCAGGGGTCTATGGCTACACCTTC. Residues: CSVEAGVYGYTF.

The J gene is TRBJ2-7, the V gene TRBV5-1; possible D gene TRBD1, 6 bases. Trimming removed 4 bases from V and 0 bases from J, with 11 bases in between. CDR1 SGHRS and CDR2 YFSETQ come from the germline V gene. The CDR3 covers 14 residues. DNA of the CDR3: TGCGCCAGCAGCCGCACGGACAGCTCCTACGAGCAGTACTTC. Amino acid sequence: CASSRTDSSYEQYF.

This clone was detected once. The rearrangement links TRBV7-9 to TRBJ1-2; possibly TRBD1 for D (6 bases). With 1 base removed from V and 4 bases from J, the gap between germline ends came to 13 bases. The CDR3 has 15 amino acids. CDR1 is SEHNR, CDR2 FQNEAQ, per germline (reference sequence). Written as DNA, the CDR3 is TGTGCCAGCAGCTTAGGACAGGCCACGAGCTATGGCTACACCTTC. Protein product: CASSLGQATSYGYTF.

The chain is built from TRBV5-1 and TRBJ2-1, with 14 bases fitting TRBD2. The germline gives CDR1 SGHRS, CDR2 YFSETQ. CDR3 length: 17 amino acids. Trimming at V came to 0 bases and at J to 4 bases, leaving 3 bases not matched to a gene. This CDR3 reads CASSLAGLAGGYNEQFF. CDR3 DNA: TGCGCCAGCAGCTTGGCTGGACTAGCGGGAGGATACAATGAGCAGTTCTTC.

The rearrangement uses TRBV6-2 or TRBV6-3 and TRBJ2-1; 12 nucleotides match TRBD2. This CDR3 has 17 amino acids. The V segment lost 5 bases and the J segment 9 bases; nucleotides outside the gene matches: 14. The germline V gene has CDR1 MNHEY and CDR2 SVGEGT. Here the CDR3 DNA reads TGTGCCAGCAGTCCACCCCCGGGACTAGCGGGTTCCGGTGAGCAGTTCTTC. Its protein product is CASSPPPGLAGSGEQFF.

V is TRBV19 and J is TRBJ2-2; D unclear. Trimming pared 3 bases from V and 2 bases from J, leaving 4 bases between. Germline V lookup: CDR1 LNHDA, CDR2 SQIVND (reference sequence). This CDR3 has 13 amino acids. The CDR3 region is CASSIHNTGELFF. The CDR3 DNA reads TGTGCCAGTAGTATCCATAACACCGGGGAGCTGTTTTTT.

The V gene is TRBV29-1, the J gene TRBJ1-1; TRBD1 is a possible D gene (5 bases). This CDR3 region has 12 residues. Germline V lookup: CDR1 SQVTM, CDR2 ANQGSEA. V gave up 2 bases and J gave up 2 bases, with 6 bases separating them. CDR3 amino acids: CSVERGNTEAFF. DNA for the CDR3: TGCAGCGTTGAAAGGGGAAACACTGAAGCTTTCTTT.

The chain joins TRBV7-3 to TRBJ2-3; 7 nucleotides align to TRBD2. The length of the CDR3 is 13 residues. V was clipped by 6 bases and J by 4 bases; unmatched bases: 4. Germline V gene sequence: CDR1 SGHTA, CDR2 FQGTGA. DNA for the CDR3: TGTGCCAGCAGGGCAGCGGGACCAGATACGCAGTATTTT. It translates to CASRAAGPDTQYF.

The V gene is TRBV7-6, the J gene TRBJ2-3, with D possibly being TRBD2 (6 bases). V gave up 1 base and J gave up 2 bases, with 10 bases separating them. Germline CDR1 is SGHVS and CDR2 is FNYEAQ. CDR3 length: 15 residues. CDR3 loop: CASSLGAGTTDTQYF. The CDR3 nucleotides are TGTGCCAGCAGCTTAGGGGCGGGAACCACAGATACGCAGTATTTT. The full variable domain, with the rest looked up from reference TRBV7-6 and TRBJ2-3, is GAGVSQSPRYKVTKRGQDVALRCDPISGHVSLYWYRQALGQGPEFLTYFNYEAQQDKSGLPNDRFSAERPEGSISTLTIQRTEQRDSAMYRCASSLGAGTTDTQYFGPGTRLTVL.

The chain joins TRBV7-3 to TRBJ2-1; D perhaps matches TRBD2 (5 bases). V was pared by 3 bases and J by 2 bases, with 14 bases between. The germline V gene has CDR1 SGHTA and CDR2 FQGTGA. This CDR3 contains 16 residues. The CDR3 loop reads CASSLDQRKPYNEQFF. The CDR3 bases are TGTGCCAGCAGCTTGGACCAGCGGAAGCCCTACAATGAGCAGTTCTTC.

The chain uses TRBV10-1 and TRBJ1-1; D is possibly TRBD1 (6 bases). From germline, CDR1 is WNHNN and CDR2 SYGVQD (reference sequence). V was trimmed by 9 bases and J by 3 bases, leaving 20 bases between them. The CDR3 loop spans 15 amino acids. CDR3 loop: CARKADRKSYTEAFF. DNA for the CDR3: TGCGCCAGGAAGGCCGACAGGAAATCGTACACTGAAGCTTTCTTT.

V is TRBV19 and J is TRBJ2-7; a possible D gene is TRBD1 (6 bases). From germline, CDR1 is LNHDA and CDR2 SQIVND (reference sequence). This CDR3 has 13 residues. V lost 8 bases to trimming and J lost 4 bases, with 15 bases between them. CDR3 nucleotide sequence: TGTGCCAGTGGAACAGGGATTTTATACGAGCAGTACTTC. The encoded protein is CASGTGILYEQYF.

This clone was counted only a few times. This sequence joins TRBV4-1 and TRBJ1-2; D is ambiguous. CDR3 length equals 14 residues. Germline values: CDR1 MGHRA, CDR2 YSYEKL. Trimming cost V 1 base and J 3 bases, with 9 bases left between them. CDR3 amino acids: CASSQVGQDYGYTF. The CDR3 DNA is TGCGCCAGCAGCCAAGTAGGTCAGGACTATGGCTACACCTTC.

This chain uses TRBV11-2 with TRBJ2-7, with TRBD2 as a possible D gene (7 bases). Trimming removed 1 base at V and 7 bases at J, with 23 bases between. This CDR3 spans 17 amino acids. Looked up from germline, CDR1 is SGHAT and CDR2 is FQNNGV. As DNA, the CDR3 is TGTGCCAGCAGCTTAGTCGCTTGGGCTAGCGGAGGGGGGGAGCAGTACTTC. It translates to CASSLVAWASGGGEQYF.

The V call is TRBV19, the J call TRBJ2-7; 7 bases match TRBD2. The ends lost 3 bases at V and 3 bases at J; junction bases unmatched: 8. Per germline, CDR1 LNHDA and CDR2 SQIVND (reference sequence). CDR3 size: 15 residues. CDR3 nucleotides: TGTGCCAGTAGTATTAGGCTAGCGGTCCTCTACGAGCAGTACTTC. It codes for CASSIRLAVLYEQYF.

For the CDR3, the DNA is TGTGCCAGTAGTGATTACAGTTACAATGAGCAGTTCTTC. This gives the protein CASSDYSYNEQFF. The chain employs TRBV19 and TRBJ2-1; D not resolved. CDR3 length: 13 amino acids. Trimming took off 5 bases at V and 4 bases at J, with 9 bases between the two ends. Per germline, CDR1 LNHDA and CDR2 SQIVND (reference sequence). Based on the CDR3 plus reference TRBV19 and TRBJ2-1, the full variable domain is DGGITQSPKYLFRKEGQNVTLSCEQNLNHDAMYWYRQDPGQGLRLIYYSQIVNDFQKGDIAEGYSVSREKKESFPLTVTSAQKNPTAFYLCASSDYSYNEQFFGPGTRLTVL.

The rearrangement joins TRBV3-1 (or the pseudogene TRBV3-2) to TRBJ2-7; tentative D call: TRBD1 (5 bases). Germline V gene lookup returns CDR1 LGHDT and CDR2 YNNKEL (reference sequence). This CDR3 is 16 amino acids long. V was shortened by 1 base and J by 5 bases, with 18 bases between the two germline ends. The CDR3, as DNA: TGTGCCAGCAGCCAAGCTCAGGGAATCCGATTTAACGAGCAGTACTTC. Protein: CASSQAQGIRFNEQYF.

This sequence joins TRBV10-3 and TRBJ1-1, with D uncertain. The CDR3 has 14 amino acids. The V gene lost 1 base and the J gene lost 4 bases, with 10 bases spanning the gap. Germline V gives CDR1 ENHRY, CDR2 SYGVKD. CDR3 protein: CAISEFGSGTEAFF. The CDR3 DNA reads TGTGCCATCAGTGAGTTCGGGTCGGGCACTGAAGCTTTCTTT.

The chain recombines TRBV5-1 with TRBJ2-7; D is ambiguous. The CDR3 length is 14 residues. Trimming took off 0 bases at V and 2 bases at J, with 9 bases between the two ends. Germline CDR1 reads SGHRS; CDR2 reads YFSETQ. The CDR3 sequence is CASSLGGLAYEQYF. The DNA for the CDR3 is TGCGCCAGCAGCTTGGGAGGTCTGGCCTACGAGCAGTACTTC.

The CDR3 DNA sequence: TGCAGCGTTGAAGGCCGCCAGATCAATGAGCAGTTCTTC. Its protein product is CSVEGRQINEQFF. The chain links TRBV29-1 to TRBJ2-1; D is unresolved. Trimming shortened V by 1 base and J by 6 bases, and 10 bases separated the two germline ends. Germline-derived CDR1 and CDR2 are SQVTM and ANQGSEA. The length of the CDR3 is 13 residues.

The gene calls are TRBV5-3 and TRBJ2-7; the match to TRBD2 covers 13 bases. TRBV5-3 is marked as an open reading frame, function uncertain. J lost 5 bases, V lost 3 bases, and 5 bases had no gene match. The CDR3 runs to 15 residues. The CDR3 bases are TGTGCCAGAAGCTCCTGGACTAGCGGGAGCAACGAGCAGTACTTC. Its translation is CARSSWTSGSNEQYF.